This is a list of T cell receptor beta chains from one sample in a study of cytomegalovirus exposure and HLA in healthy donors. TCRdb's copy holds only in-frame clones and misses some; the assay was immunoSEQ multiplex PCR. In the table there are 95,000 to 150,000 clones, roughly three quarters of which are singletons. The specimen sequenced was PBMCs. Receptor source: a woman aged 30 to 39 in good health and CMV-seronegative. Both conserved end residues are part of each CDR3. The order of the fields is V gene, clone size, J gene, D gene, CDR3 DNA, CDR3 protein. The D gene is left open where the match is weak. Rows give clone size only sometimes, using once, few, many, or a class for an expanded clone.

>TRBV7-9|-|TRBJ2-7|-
TGTGCCAGCAGCAAACCCGGGGACTTGGGCGAGCAGTACTTC
CASSKPGDLGEQYF
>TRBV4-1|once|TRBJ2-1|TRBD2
TGCGCCAGCAGCCAAGCACTAGCGGGGGTCTACAATGAGCAGTTCTTC
CASSQALAGVYNEQFF
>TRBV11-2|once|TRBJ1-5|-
TGTGCCAGCAGCTTAGGAACTGGTAGGAGGGAGCCCCAGCATTTT
CASSLGTGRREPQHF
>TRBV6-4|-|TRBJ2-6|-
TGTGCCAGCCAGACTCGAGACCTCCCCCCTGGGGCCAACGTCCTGACTTTC
CASQTRDLPPGANVLTF
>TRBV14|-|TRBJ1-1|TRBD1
TGTGCCAGCAGCCGAGAGATTGGGACAGGGCCTGAAGCTTTCTTT
CASSREIGTGPEAFF
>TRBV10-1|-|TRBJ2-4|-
TGCGCCAGACCCGGCCGACAGCCCCCCTTAGCCAAAAACATTCAGTACTTC
CARPGRQPPLAKNIQYF
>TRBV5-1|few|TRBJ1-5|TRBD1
TGCGCCAGCAGCCCAGGACAGGGGAGGATGGGTCAGCCCCAGCATTTT
CASSPGQGRMGQPQHF
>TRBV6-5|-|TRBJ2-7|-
TGTGCCAGCAGTGGGAGTTTGGGCGAGCAGTACTTC
CASSGSLGEQYF
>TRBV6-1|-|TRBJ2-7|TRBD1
TGTGCCAGCATAAGAGGGGGCCACGAGCAGTACTTC
CASIRGGHEQYF
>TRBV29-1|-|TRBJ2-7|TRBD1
TGCAGCGCTGGGGACAGCCCCTACGAGCAGTACTTC
CSAGDSPYEQYF
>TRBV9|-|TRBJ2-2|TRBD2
TGTGCCAGCAGCGTAGAGGGAGGGTTTACCGGGGAGCTGTTTTTT
CASSVEGGFTGELFF
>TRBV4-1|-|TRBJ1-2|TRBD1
TGCGCCAGCAGCCAAGTGGAGGGAATGACAGGGGGCGACTATGGCTACACCTTC
CASSQVEGMTGGDYGYTF
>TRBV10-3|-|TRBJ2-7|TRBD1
TGTGCCATCAGTGAGGACAGGGGATACGAGCAGTACTTC
CAISEDRGYEQYF
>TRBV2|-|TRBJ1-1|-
TGTGCCAGCAGTGAGAGGCAGCTGAACACTGAAGCTTTCTTT
CASSERQLNTEAFF
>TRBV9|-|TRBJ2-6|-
TGTGCCAGCAGCGTAGGACTGATGTACCCCTCTGGGGCCAACGTCCTGACTTTC
CASSVGLMYPSGANVLTF
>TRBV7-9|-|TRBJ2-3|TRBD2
TGTGCCAGCAGGGGGATAGGCGGGAGAGCAGATACGCAGTATTTT
CASRGIGGRADTQYF
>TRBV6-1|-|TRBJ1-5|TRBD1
TGTGCCAGCAGTTTACAGGGGACTAGCAATCAGCCCCAGCATTTT
CASSLQGTSNQPQHF
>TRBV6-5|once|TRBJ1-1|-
TGTGCCAGCAGGTCCGTGAACACTGAAGCTTTCTTT
CASRSVNTEAFF
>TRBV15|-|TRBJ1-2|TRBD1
TGTGCCACCAGCAGAGTAGTTTCGAGGGGGCGCGACGGCTACACCTTC
CATSRVVSRGRDGYTF
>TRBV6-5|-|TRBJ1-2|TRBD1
TGTGCCAGCAGCCGGGCCGGGACAGGGGCAAGGGGCTACACCTTC
CASSRAGTGARGYTF
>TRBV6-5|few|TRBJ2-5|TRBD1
TGTGCCAGCAGCGGACAGGCGCAAGAGACCCAGTACTTC
CASSGQAQETQYF
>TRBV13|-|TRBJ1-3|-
TGTGCCAGCAGCCTCACAGGAGGGACGGGAAACACCATATATTTT
CASSLTGGTGNTIYF
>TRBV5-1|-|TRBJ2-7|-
TGCGCCAGCAGCTTGGGAGGCCGAGACCACGAGCAGTACTTC
CASSLGGRDHEQYF
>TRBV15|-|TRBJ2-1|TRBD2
TGTGCCACCAGCAGAGAGGCGGGAGGAAACAATGAGCAGTTCTTC
CATSREAGGNNEQFF
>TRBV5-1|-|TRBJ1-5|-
TGCGCCAGCAGCCCGGACAATACGAATCAGCCCCAGCATTTT
CASSPDNTNQPQHF
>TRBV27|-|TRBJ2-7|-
TGTGCCAGCGGGCACCCACGGGAGCCCTCCTACGAGCAGTACTTC
CASGHPREPSYEQYF
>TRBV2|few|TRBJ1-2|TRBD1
TGTGCCAGCAGTGCCTACAGGGGGCCCGGCTACACCTTC
CASSAYRGPGYTF
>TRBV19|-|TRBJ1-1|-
TGTGCCAGTAATCAGGTCGGGGACACTGAAGCTTTCTTT
CASNQVGDTEAFF
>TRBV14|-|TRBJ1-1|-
TGTGCCAGCAGCCTGACACCCGGCACTGAAGCTTTCTTT
CASSLTPGTEAFF
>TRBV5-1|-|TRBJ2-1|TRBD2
TGCGCCAGCAGCTTGGGCGGGACTAGCGGAATTTACAATGAGCAGTTCTTC
CASSLGGTSGIYNEQFF
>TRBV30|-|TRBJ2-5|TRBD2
TGTGCCTGGATCCGGGGGGGGACCCAGTACTTC
CAWIRGGTQYF
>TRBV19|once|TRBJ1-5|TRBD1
TGTGCCAGTACCGGGACAGGGCGATCGGGCAATCAGCCCCAGCATTTT
CASTGTGRSGNQPQHF
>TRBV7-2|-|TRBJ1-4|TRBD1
TGTGCCAGCAGCCGGGACAGGGGAAATGAAAAACTGTTTTTT
CASSRDRGNEKLFF
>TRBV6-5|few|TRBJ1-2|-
TGTGCCAGCAGTTACTCGATGACAGGAGATGGCTACACCTTC
CASSYSMTGDGYTF
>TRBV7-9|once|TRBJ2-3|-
TGTGCCAGCAGCTTAGTACAGGGTACGCAGTATTTT
CASSLVQGTQYF
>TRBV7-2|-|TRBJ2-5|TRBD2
TGTGCCAGCAGCTCATCCGGGACTAGCAGAGAGACCCAGTACTTC
CASSSSGTSRETQYF
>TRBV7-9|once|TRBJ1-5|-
TGTGCCAGCAGCCCCGGGGTGGGTGGCAATCAGCCCCAGCATTTT
CASSPGVGGNQPQHF
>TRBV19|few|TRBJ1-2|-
TGTGCCAGTACCCCACACGGGGGGGAAAGGGGCTATGGCTACACCTTC
CASTPHGGERGYGYTF
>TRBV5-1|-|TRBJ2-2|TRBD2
TGCGCCAGCATCGATAATAGCGGGGTGAACACCGGGGAGCTGTTTTTT
CASIDNSGVNTGELFF
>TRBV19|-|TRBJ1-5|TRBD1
TGTGCCAGTAGTAGACAGGGGAACAATCAGCCCCAGCATTTT
CASSRQGNNQPQHF
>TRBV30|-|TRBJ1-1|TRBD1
TGTGCCTACCGGACAGGGGTGGGCACTGAAGCTTTCTTT
CAYRTGVGTEAFF
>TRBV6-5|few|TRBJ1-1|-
TGTGCCAGCAGCCCTGGGAGTCAAACTTACACTGAAGCTTTCTTT
CASSPGSQTYTEAFF
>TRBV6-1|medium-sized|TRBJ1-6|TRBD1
TGTGCCAGCAGTGTGGACAGGGATTCACCCCTCCACTTT
CASSVDRDSPLHF
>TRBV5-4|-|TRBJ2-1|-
TGTGCCAGCAGCTTGGGTGCCAGTTCCTACAATGAGCAGTTCTTC
CASSLGASSYNEQFF
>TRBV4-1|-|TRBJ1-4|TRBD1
TGCGCCAGCAGCCAAGATAACAGGGGCAGCACTAATGAAAAACTGTTTTTT
CASSQDNRGSTNEKLFF
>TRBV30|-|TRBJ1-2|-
TGTGCCTGGAGTGTCCCCCAAAGTAACGCGTATGGCTACACCTTC
CAWSVPQSNAYGYTF
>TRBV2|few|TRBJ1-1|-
TGTGCCAGCAGCGTGACAGCCACCCCCTCCATGAACACTGAAGCTTTCTTT
CASSVTATPSMNTEAFF
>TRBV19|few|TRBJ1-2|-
TGTGCCAGCACCAGGACAATCAACTATGGCTACACCTTC
CASTRTINYGYTF
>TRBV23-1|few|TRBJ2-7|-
TGCGCCAGCAGTCAATCGGAGGGGATCTACGAGCAGTACTTC
CASSQSEGIYEQYF
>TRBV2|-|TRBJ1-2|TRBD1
TGTGCCAGCGACAGCGAGGGGGCTAACGGCTACACCTTC
CASDSEGANGYTF
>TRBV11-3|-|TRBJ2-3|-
TGTGCCAGCAGCTCGACGGGATCCAGGGATACGCAGTATTTT
CASSSTGSRDTQYF